This entry is about one TCR beta chain. The antigen remains unidentified. The data were obtained in a study of cytomegalovirus exposure and HLA in healthy donors. Study information: The same platform as the 650 to 700 first-cohort repertoires was used for the 100 to 150 validation repertoires, a later analysis reported.

The table came from immunoSEQ multiplex PCR; TCRdb's copy has only in-frame clones and leaves some out. Altogether around 150,000 clones are present, about 90% being singletons, with the ten largest covering 3% to 3.5%. Study findings and constraints: There were some public TCRs occurring in many donors, but most TCR sequences were rare.

The CDR3 has 14 residues. The germline gives CDR1 SGHAT, CDR2 FQDESV (reference sequence). J gave up 7 bases and V 2 bases, and 7 bases lay outside the gene matches. This TCR derives from a woman between 18 and 29 years old in good health and CMV-seropositive. The rearrangement links TRBV11-1 to TRBJ1-2; 7 bases match TRBD1. The sequenced sample was PBMCs. The CDR3 reads CASSLLPGGVGYTF. Written as DNA, the CDR3 is TGTGCCAGCAGCTTACTCCCAGGGGGAGTTGGCTACACCTTC.